This T cell receptor (beta chain) was captured by sequencing in a study of blood T cell repertoires in COVID-19. Study-level background: Samples of COVID-19 (acute and convalescent) were obtained from the United States, Italy and Spain. In each case, the material was cDNA or gDNA derived from T cells, B-cell-depleted T cells, or PBMCs.

Authors' processing steps: Reference gene primer amplification yielded estimated nucleated cell counts. Clones were sequenced by immunoSEQ multiplex PCR, and TCRdb holds only the in-frame ones, with some missing. That table is the source of V, J and clone size, and D and trimming were worked out from the DNA. This table has fewer than 300,000 clones, 70% to 90% appearing once. Germline trimming cut 5 bases from V and 0 bases from J; bases unmatched to any gene: 3. The CDR3 totals 14 residues. Germline CDR1 is SGDLS and CDR2 is YYNGEE. The clonotype comes from a woman in her 30s with acute or convalescent COVID-19. The sequenced material came from peripheral blood. The chain is built from TRBV9 and TRBJ2-3; TRBD2 matches at 7 bases. This CDR3 is CASSVGGSTDTQYF. CDR3 nucleotide sequence: TGTGCCAGCAGTGTGGGAGGGAGCACAGATACGCAGTATTTT.